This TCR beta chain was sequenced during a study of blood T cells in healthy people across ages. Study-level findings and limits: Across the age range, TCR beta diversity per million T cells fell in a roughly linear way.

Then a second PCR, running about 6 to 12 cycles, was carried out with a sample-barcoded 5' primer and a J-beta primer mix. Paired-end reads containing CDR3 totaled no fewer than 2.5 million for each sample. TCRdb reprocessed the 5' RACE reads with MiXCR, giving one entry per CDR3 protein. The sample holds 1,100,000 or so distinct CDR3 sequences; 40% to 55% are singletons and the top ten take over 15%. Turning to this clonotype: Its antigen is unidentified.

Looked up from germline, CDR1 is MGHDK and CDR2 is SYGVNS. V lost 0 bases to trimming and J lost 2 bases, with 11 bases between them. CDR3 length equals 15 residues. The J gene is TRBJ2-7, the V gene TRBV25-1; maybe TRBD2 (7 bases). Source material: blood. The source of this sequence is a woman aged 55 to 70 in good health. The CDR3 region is CASSEYGGPTYEQYF. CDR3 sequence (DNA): TGTGCCAGCAGTGAATACGGGGGGCCCACCTACGAGCAGTACTTC.